What follows describes a single T cell receptor (beta chain). What it recognizes is unknown. The data were taken from a study of shared clonotypes between healthy human individuals. Background on the study: Three plates each covered CD4 naive and memory; CD8 naive two, CD8 memory one.

Germline V lookup: CDR1 SNHLY, CDR2 FYNNEI. With V trimmed by 7 bases and J by 6 bases, 4 bases remained unmatched. The CDR3 sequence is 13 residues long. On sorted subsets, replicate PCRs used roughly 190 ng DNA, or about 30,000 T cell genomes. Assay used: immunoSEQ multiplex PCR; TCRdb lists only in-frame clones, some missing. The repertoire holds roughly 570,000 clones, with roughly 98% as singletons. Findings and caveats of the study: Memory subsets generally showed lower estimated richness than naive subsets.

Naive-designated CD8 cells lacked CD45RO, were positively enriched for CCR7, and omitted terminally differentiated effector memory CD45RA+ cells. The sample taken for sequencing was naive CD8+ T cells sorted from blood. This receptor was obtained from a man aged 25-40 years in good health. V is TRBV2 and J is TRBJ2-7; 12 positions agree with TRBD1. CDR3 residues: CASMGQGAFEQYF. Here the CDR3 DNA reads TGTGCCAGCATGGGACAGGGGGCTTTCGAGCAGTACTTC.